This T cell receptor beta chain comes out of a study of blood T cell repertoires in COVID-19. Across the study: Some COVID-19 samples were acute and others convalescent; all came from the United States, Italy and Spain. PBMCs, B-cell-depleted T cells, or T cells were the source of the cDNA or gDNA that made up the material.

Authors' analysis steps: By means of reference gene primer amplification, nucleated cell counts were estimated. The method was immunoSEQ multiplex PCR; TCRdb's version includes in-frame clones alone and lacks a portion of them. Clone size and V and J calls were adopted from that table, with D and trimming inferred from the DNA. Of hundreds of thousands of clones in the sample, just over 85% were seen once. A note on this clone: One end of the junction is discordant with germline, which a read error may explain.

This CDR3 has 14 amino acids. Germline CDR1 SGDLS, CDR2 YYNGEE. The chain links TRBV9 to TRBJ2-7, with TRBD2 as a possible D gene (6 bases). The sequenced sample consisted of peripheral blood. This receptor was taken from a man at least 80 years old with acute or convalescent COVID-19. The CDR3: CVSSVGGTENEQYF. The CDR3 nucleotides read TGTGTCAGCAGCGTAGGAGGGACTGAAAACGAGCAGTACTTC.